This passage covers 25 T cell receptor beta chains from one sample sequenced in a study of spatial heterogeneity in lung cancer (dated by TCRdb to between 2019 and 2020). The time point label corresponds to: sample taken at primary tumor resection. Whole RNA extracted from tumor and nontumor lung tissue, or from cryopreserved PBMC samples, was used for TCR sequencing without cell sorting. Receptors were amplified or captured by 5' RACE. Sequencer: NextSeq 500. The public reads were reanalyzed by TCRdb: fastp trimming at Q25, MiXCR alignment, in-frame beta chains only. Each CDR3 protein appears once, grouped with its most common genes and DNA. Within this sample are roughly 82,000 distinct CDR3 sequences, with around an eighth of them counted one time only. The ten largest account for 4.6% of the sample. The sample in question was PBMCs, obtained at surgery. Receptor source: a male donor with early-stage non-small cell lung cancer.

The table lists this clonotype with many counts. The CDR3 nucleotides read TGTGCCAGCAGCTTGACAGGGATGAGCAATCAGCCCCAGCATTTT. It encodes CASSLTGMSNQPQHF. The rearrangement uses TRBV7-8 and TRBJ1-5; 7 bases are shared with TRBD1. CDR1 SGHVS and CDR2 FQNEAQ come from the germline V gene. V shed 3 bases, J shed 1 base, and the junction held 3 bases outside the gene matches. This CDR3 comprises 15 residues.

This sequence joins TRBV6-1 and TRBJ2-5; D unresolved. The length of the CDR3 is 15 residues. Looked up from germline, CDR1 is MNHNS and CDR2 is SASEGT. Trimming cost V 6 bases and J 2 bases, with 16 bases left between them. The CDR3 loop is CASSGGGYGQETQYF. The CDR3 DNA is TGTGCCAGCAGCGGCGGTGGATACGGACAAGAGACCCAGTACTTC.

The DNA of the CDR3 is TGTGCCAGCAGTGAATCGGAAGCCTACGAGCAGTACTTC. Translated, it gives CASSESEAYEQYF. The rearrangement joins TRBV6-1 to TRBJ2-7; D not certain. V dropped 2 bases and J dropped 2 bases, with 7 bases sitting between them. The germline V gene encodes CDR1 MNHNS and CDR2 SASEGT. This CDR3 has 13 amino acids.

This clonotype was detected a few times. This sequence joins TRBV3-1 and TRBJ1-3; D is uncertain. Germline lookup yields CDR1 LGHDT and CDR2 YNNKEL (reference sequence). The ends were cut back, 0 bases at V and 0 bases at J, with 6 bases in the middle. The CDR3 covers 15 residues. In DNA form, the CDR3 reads TGTGCCAGCAGCCAAGATGGGTTCTCTGGAAACACCATATATTTT. Protein sequence: CASSQDGFSGNTIYF.

The CDR3 bases are TGCAGTGGGGTCTGGGGACAGGAGCAGTACTTC. It translates to CSGVWGQEQYF. The chain joins TRBV20-1 to TRBJ2-7, with 7 bases identical to TRBD1. CDR1 DFQATT and CDR2 SNEGSKA come from the germline V gene (reference sequence). Germline trimming cut 7 bases from V and 7 bases from J; bases unmatched to any gene: 7. CDR3 length: 11 amino acids.

This clonotype was seen a handful of times. The gene calls are TRBV6-5 and TRBJ2-7; 7 bases are a match to TRBD2. Germline CDR1 MNHEY, CDR2 SVGAGI. J lost 2 bases, V lost 0 bases, and 7 bases had no gene match. There are 16 residues in the CDR3. CDR3 DNA sequence: TGTGCCAGCAGTTACTCCGGACTAGTCACGACCTACGAGCAGTACTTC. Protein: CASSYSGLVTTYEQYF.

V and J are TRBV6-1 and TRBJ2-5; 10 bases map to TRBD1. This CDR3 is 15 amino acids long. With 1 base clipped from V and 4 bases from J, the junction kept 3 bases outside the gene matches. CDR1 is MNHNS, CDR2 SASEGT, per germline. The CDR3 protein is CASSEVGTGAETQYF. The DNA of the CDR3 is TGTGCCAGCAGTGAAGTGGGGACAGGGGCAGAGACCCAGTACTTC.

This clonotype was seen more than once but under ten times. The rearrangement uses TRBV10-3 and TRBJ2-2; 11 bases align to TRBD2. Unmatched junction bases numbered 3, after V lost 3 bases and J lost 6 bases. From germline, CDR1 is ENHRY and CDR2 SYGVKD. The CDR3 runs 15 residues. CDR3 nucleotide sequence: TGTGCCATCAGTGAAACTAGCGGGAGCCCCGGGGAGCTGTTTTTT. It yields the protein CAISETSGSPGELFF.

This clonotype was found a few times. V gene TRBV29-1 combines with J gene TRBJ2-7, with 8 nucleotides matching TRBD1. Trimming cost V 6 bases and J 6 bases; bases outside gene matches: 19. The CDR3 extends over 16 amino acids. Germline CDR1 is SQVTM and CDR2 is ANQGSEA. The CDR3 reads CSVVYRGAIGGSEQYF. CDR3 sequence (DNA): TGCAGCGTCGTATACAGGGGGGCGATAGGAGGAAGCGAGCAGTACTTC.

The V call is TRBV15, the J call TRBJ2-3; D is uncertain. V was shortened by 4 bases and J by 7 bases, with 9 bases between the two germline ends. CDR1 is LNHNV and CDR2 is YYDKDF in the germline V gene (reference sequence). CDR3 size: 12 residues. CDR3 nucleotides: TGTGCCACCAGCACCGACTTTCATACGCAGTATTTT. Protein product: CATSTDFHTQYF.

Ten or more counts support this clonotype. This chain connects TRBV20-1 to TRBJ1-4, with TRBD1 identical over 7 bases. Trimming cost V 5 bases and J 8 bases; bases outside gene matches: 11. Germline V lookup: CDR1 DFQATT, CDR2 SNEGSKA (reference sequence). This CDR3 is built from 14 residues. In DNA form, the CDR3 reads TGCAGTGCTTCTCGGACAGGAGGGGAGGAAAAACTGTTTTTT. It encodes CSASRTGGEEKLFF.

A few counts support this clonotype. This chain links TRBV2 with TRBJ2-5; unclear D gene. The ends were cut back, 6 bases at V and 1 base at J, with 9 bases in the middle. The germline V gene has CDR1 SNHLY and CDR2 FYNNEI. This CDR3 spans 13 amino acids. As DNA, the CDR3 is TGTGCCAGCAGCCGTGCCCTCCAAGAGACCCAGTACTTC. Its protein product is CASSRALQETQYF.

This clonotype was seen only a few times. V usage is TRBV11-2 and J usage is TRBJ2-1; D perhaps matches TRBD2 (6 bases). The germline V gene encodes CDR1 SGHAT and CDR2 FQNNGV. This CDR3 is 14 amino acids long. V gave up 2 bases and J gave up 10 bases, with 15 bases separating them. Here the CDR3 DNA reads TGTGCCAGCAGCTTATCCCGGGAGATTGGGGAGCAGTTCTTC. It encodes CASSLSREIGEQFF.

At least ten counts were recorded for this clonotype. The CDR3 coding sequence is TGTGCCAGCAGCCTTTCACAGGGGTGGGCTAGCACAGATACGCAGTATTTT. Translated, it gives CASSLSQGWASTDTQYF. The chain recombines TRBV7-2 with TRBJ2-3; 7 nucleotides agree with TRBD1. This CDR3 is built from 17 residues. The ends lost 5 bases at V and 0 bases at J; junction bases unmatched: 11. Germline-derived CDR1 and CDR2 are SGHTA and FQGNSA. The whole variable domain, filled in from reference TRBV7-2 and TRBJ2-3, reads GAGVSQSPSNKVTEKGKDVELRCDPISGHTALYWYRQSLGQGLEFLIYFQGNSAPDKSGLPSDRFSAERTGGSVSTLTIQRTQQEDSAVYLCASSLSQGWASTDTQYFGPGTRLTVL.

This clonotype was recorded many times. In nucleotides, the CDR3 is TGTGCCAGCAGCTTTTCAAGTCTGGGGGCTTTCTTT. Translation gives CASSFSSLGAFF. This chain joins TRBV7-2 and TRBJ1-1; no clear D. The CDR3 totals 12 residues. With 3 bases removed from V and 11 bases from J, the gap between germline ends came to 13 bases. Germline V gives CDR1 SGHTA, CDR2 FQGNSA. The full variable domain, with the rest looked up from reference TRBV7-2 and TRBJ1-1, is GAGVSQSPSNKVTEKGKDVELRCDPISGHTALYWYRQSLGQGLEFLIYFQGNSAPDKSGLPSDRFSAERTGGSVSTLTIQRTQQEDSAVYLCASSFSSLGAFFGQGTRLTVV.

The chain couples TRBV20-1 to TRBJ2-5, with D maybe TRBD1 (6 bases). Germline V gives CDR1 DFQATT, CDR2 SNEGSKA (reference sequence). This CDR3 region has 12 residues. V lost 8 bases to trimming and J lost 5 bases, with 15 bases between them. The CDR3 spells CSQGGDLETQYF. In DNA, the CDR3 is TGCAGTCAAGGGGGAGATCTCGAGACCCAGTACTTC.

A few counts support this clonotype. The chain links TRBV3-1 to TRBJ1-5; D is uncertain. The V gene lost 1 base and the J gene lost 4 bases, with 5 bases spanning the gap. The germline V gene has CDR1 LGHDT and CDR2 YNNKEL (reference sequence). The CDR3 runs to 13 residues. CDR3 loop: CASSQVVNQPQHF. The CDR3 DNA reads TGTGCCAGCAGCCAAGTCGTTAATCAGCCCCAGCATTTT. Using reference TRBV3-1 and TRBJ1-5 for the parts outside the CDR3, the full variable domain is DTAVSQTPKYLVTQMGNDKSIKCEQNLGHDTMYWYKQDSKKFLKIMFSYNNKELIINETVPNRFSPKSPDKAHLNLHINSLELGDSAVYFCASSQVVNQPQHFGDGTRLSIL.

Ten or more counts support this clonotype. This chain links TRBV12-5 with TRBJ1-1; D gene ambiguous. The germline V and J ends were trimmed by 3 bases and 1 base, with 9 bases remaining between them. The CDR3 runs 14 residues. Germline V gene data show CDR1 as LGHNT and CDR2 as FRNRAP. Here the CDR3 reads CASGFTGKNTEAFF. The CDR3 DNA sequence: TGTGCTAGTGGTTTCACCGGGAAGAACACTGAAGCTTTCTTT.

This clonotype was seen a handful of times. The CDR3 is CASSLDDREYYEQYF. DNA for the CDR3: TGTGCCAGCAGCTTGGACGACAGGGAATACTACGAGCAGTACTTC. This chain links TRBV11-1 with TRBJ2-7, with 7 bases fitting TRBD1. The germline CDR1 and CDR2 sequences are SGHAT and FQDESV (reference sequence). The junction had 8 bases not matched to a gene; V was cut back by 3 bases and J by 3 bases. The CDR3 extends over 15 amino acids.

This chain links TRBV10-3 with TRBJ2-4; 11 nucleotides match TRBD1. Germline lookup yields CDR1 ENHRY and CDR2 SYGVKD. This CDR3 has 15 amino acids. Germline trimming cut 3 bases from V and 7 bases from J; bases unmatched to any gene: 5. The CDR3 nucleotides read TGTGCCATCAGTGAAGGACAGGGGGCGGGGAACATTCAGTACTTC. As protein: CAISEGQGAGNIQYF.

This clonotype was detected ten times or more. The chain employs TRBV18 and TRBJ2-3; possibly TRBD1 or TRBD2 for D (5 bases each). Trimming shortened V by 5 bases and J by 2 bases, and 8 bases separated the two germline ends. Looked up from germline, CDR1 is KGHSH and CDR2 is LQKENI. The CDR3 loop spans 13 amino acids. Written as DNA, the CDR3 is TGTGCCAGCTCAGGGGACCACACAGATACGCAGTATTTT. It yields the protein CASSGDHTDTQYF.

The V call is TRBV29-1, the J call TRBJ2-1; D remains unclear. CDR1 SQVTM and CDR2 ANQGSEA come from the germline V gene. The CDR3 contains 11 residues. The V and J ends lost 2 bases and 12 bases respectively, with 11 bases between them. The CDR3 spells CSVETEEWQFF. In DNA form, the CDR3 reads TGCAGCGTTGAAACAGAGGAATGGCAGTTCTTC.

This clonotype was picked up many times. The chain couples TRBV6-1 to TRBJ1-5; 7 positions agree with TRBD1. The germline gives CDR1 MNHNS, CDR2 SASEGT. J lost 1 base, V lost 6 bases, and 6 bases had no gene match. This CDR3 spans 15 amino acids. For the CDR3, the DNA is TGTGCCAGCAGCCCTAGGGGGCAAAGCAATCAGCCCCAGCATTTT. Translated: CASSPRGQSNQPQHF.

Only a few counts were recorded for this clonotype. This chain joins TRBV29-1 and TRBJ2-2; 7 bases agree with TRBD2. Trimming cost V 7 bases and J 0 bases; bases outside gene matches: 5. This CDR3 contains 14 residues. CDR1 is SQVTM and CDR2 is ANQGSEA in the germline V gene. The CDR3 DNA follows: TGCAGCGCCGGGGGGAAAACGAACACCGGGGAGCTGTTTTTT. Its protein product is CSAGGKTNTGELFF.

This chain links TRBV4-1 with TRBJ2-1; no firm D call. Germline loops: CDR1 MGHRA, CDR2 YSYEKL. The germline V and J ends were trimmed by 8 bases and 0 bases, with 11 bases remaining between them. The CDR3 is 14 residues long. DNA for the CDR3: TGCGCCAGCGGGAAGGACGCCTCCTACAATGAGCAGTTCTTC. Its protein product is CASGKDASYNEQFF.